The TCR beta chain described here comes from a study of T cells after yellow fever vaccination. Turning to the study itself: Any fraction with a low cell number was prepared using SMART-Seq v4 Ultra Low Input.

CDR1 is SGHAT, CDR2 FQNNGV, per germline. The ends were cut back, 8 bases at V and 1 base at J, with 14 bases in the middle. This CDR3 comprises 14 residues. A 5'RACE template-switching step, the method used to make TCR cDNA, added a universal primer site and UMIs. TCRdb fed the 5' RACE reads into MiXCR, producing one record per CDR3 protein. Of approximately 250,000 distinct CDR3 sequences in the sample, roughly 4.8% were seen once. This clonotype came up a few times. Its antigen remains unidentified. Study results and limitations: Contamination by abundant bulk-population clonotypes could be present in FACS-sorted repertoires. Reappearance after the booster was observed for most primary-vaccination clones (96% CD4, almost 90% CD8).

Material: CD4+ T cells sorted from PBMCs, obtained on the day of the yellow fever booster vaccination. This chain connects TRBV11-2 to TRBJ2-5; tentatively, D is TRBD1 or TRBD2 (6 bases each). The clonotype originates from a man younger than 35 who received the YFV17D yellow fever vaccine. The CDR3 region is CASRRWGAQETQYF. CDR3 DNA: TGTGCCAGCCGCCGGTGGGGGGCCCAAGAGACCCAGTACTTC.